The sequence of this TCR beta chain was determined in a study of blood T cell repertoires in COVID-19. Looked up from germline, CDR1 is KGHSH and CDR2 is LQKENI. V shed 5 bases and J shed 8 bases, with 21 bases lying between them. The CDR3 consists of 16 residues. Produced via immunoSEQ multiplex PCR; TCRdb's table is partial and in-frame only. The table includes about 440,000 clones, about nine tenths detected once. This clonotype originated in a woman between 45 and 65 years old with COVID-19, enrolled during active disease. Sequencing was performed on peripheral blood. V usage is TRBV18 and J usage is TRBJ1-4; the D is unclear. The CDR3 nucleotides are TGTGCCAGCTCATCCTCCAACTCGGGGAAAACCGAAAAACTGTTTTTT. As protein: CASSSSNSGKTEKLFF.